The entry below gives a single TCR beta chain sequence along with its context. Antigen unknown. The authors made TCR beta cDNA libraries by 5'RACE template switching. This switching added a universal primer site and UMIs. From its re-call of the 5' RACE reads, TCRdb lists each CDR3 protein once, without DNA. The sample data list 500,000 to 700,000 distinct CDR3 sequences. This specimen comes from a study of T cells expressing NK-cell markers. The CDR3 extends over 12 amino acids. CDR1 and CDR2 (germline): SGHAT, FQDESV (reference sequence). General observations from the study: NKG2C+ dominant clonotype frequencies in 5 or 6 donors were roughly 1.0-7.0% of CD8+ T cells. For a handful of donors, these clonotypes were likewise the leading ones in the CD3+CD56-NKG2C+ fraction.

Sequencing was carried out using blood T cells: a sorted CD56 or NKG2C T cell subset, CD4+ or CD8+ T cells, or bulk PBMC T cells (not recorded which). The sequence derives from a man between 18 and 35 years old in good health. The chain links TRBV11-1 to TRBJ2-5. CDR3: CASSDAQETQYF.